These T cell receptor beta chains were read from a single sample in a study of cytomegalovirus exposure and HLA in healthy donors. TCRdb's copy holds only in-frame clones and misses some; the assay was immunoSEQ multiplex PCR. In the table there are some 200,000 clones, 65% to 85% of which are singletons. Sequencing was carried out using PBMCs. These TCRs come from a middle-aged man in good health and CMV-seronegative. Both conserved end residues are trimmed from each CDR3. The order of the fields is V gene, CDR3 protein.

TRBV7-2 ASSLKRQINEQF
TRBV19 ASSTLAGPSYNEQF
TRBV14 ASSQHPKGRTEAF
TRBV28 ASSLGGTGRRGNQPQH
TRBV15 ATSRVGGVAQETQY
TRBV18 ASSGDYTDTQY
TRBV5-1 ASSGTGGAGEKLF
TRBV27 ASSDLPPRGLSSYEQY
TRBV7-2 ASSPHRSNQPQH
TRBV19 ASSIRPGLGPGNTIY
TRBV28 ASSRPSGMDTEAF
TRBV7-2 ASSLVPGISGDEQF
TRBV4-1 ASSHLPTQGNGYT
TRBV7-6 ASSLVLGANPAAF
TRBV27 ASSFPGQGGYEQF
TRBV30 AWTPRRTDWPYNEQF
TRBV5-4 ASSNVWARSYEQY
TRBV28 ASSLTAYEQY
TRBV4-1 ASSRTRELADYNEQF
TRBV25-1 ASSEAGESYEQY
TRBV7-9 ASSRAGGRGYT
TRBV15 ATSRGGIPYEQY
TRBV14 ASSLQGQGIAKNIQY
TRBV21-1 ASSRWDRVGAEAF
TRBV12-5 ASQGDGYQPQH
TRBV19 ASSAGLAGAYNEQF
TRBV6-5 ASSQDRALGTEAF